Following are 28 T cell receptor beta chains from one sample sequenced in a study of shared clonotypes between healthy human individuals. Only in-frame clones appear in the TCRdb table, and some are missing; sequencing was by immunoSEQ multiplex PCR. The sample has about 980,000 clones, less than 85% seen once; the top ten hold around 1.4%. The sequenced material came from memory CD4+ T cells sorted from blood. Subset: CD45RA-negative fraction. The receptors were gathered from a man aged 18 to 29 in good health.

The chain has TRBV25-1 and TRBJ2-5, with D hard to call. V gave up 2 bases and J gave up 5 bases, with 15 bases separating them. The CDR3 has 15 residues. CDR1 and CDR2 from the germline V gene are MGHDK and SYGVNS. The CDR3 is CASSEDKTPWETQYF. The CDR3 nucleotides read TGTGCCAGCAGTGAAGACAAGACACCCTGGGAGACCCAGTACTTC.

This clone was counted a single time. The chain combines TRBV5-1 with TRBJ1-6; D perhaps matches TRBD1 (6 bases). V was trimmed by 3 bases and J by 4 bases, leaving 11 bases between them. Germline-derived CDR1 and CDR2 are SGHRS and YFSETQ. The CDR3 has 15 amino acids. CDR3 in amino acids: CASSSYREYNSPLHF. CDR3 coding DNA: TGCGCCAGCAGCTCTTACAGGGAGTATAATTCACCCCTCCACTTT.

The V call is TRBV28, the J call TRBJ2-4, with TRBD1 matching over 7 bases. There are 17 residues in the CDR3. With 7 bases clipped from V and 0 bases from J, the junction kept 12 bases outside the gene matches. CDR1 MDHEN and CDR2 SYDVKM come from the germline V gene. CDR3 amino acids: CASKAGGALVAKNIQYF. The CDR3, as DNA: TGTGCCAGCAAGGCAGGGGGAGCCCTTGTAGCCAAAAACATTCAGTACTTC.

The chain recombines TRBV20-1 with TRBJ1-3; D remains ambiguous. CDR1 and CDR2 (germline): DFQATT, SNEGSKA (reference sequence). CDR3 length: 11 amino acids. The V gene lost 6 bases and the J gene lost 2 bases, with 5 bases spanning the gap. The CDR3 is CSAQPGNTIYF. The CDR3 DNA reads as TGCAGTGCACAGCCTGGAAACACCATATATTTT.

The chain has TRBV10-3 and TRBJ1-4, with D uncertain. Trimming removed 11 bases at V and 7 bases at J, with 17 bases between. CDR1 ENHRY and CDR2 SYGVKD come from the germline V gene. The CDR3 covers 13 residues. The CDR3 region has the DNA TGTGCCGTCCAGGTTGGACTTGGTGAAAAACTGTTTTTT. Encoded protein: CAVQVGLGEKLFF.

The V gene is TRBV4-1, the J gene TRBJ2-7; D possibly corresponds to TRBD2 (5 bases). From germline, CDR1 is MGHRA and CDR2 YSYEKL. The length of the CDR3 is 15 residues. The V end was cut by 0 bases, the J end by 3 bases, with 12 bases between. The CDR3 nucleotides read TGCGCCAGCAGCCAAGACAGGACTTCCCGCTACGAGCAGTACTTC. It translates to CASSQDRTSRYEQYF.

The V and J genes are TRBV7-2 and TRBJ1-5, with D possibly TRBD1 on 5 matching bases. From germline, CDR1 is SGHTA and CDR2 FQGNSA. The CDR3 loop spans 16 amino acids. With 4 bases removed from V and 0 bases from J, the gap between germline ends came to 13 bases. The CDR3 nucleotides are TGTGCCAGCAGCTCGGCCTCCCAGGGTAGCAATCAGCCCCAGCATTTT. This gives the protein CASSSASQGSNQPQHF. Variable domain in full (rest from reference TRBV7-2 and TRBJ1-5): GAGVSQSPSNKVTEKGKDVELRCDPISGHTALYWYRQSLGQGLEFLIYFQGNSAPDKSGLPSDRFSAERTGGSVSTLTIQRTQQEDSAVYLCASSSASQGSNQPQHFGDGTRLSIL.

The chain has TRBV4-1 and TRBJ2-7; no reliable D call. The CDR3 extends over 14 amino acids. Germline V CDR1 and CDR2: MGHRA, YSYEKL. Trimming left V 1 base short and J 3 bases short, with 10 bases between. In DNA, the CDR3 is TGCGCCAGCAGCCAAGGGTTCAGGTTCTACGAGCAGTACTTC. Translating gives CASSQGFRFYEQYF.

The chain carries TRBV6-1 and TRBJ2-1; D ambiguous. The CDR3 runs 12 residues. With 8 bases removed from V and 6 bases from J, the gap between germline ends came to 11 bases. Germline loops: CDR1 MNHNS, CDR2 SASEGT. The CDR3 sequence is CASLLYGNEQFF. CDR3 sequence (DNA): TGTGCCAGCTTGTTGTACGGCAATGAGCAGTTCTTC.

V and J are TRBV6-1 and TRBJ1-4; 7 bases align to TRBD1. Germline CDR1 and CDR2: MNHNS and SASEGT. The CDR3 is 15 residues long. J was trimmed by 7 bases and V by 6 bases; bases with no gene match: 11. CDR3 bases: TGTGCCAGCAGGCCCAGGGGGGGGCTTAGTGAAAAACTGTTTTTT. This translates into CASRPRGGLSEKLFF.

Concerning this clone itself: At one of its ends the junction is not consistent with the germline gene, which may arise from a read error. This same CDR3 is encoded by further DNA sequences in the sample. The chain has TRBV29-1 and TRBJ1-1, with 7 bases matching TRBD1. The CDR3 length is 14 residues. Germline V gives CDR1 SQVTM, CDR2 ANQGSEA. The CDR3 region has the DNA TGCAGCGGGAACAGGGGCGGGATGAACACTGAAGCTTTTTTT. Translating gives CSGNRGGMNTEAFF.

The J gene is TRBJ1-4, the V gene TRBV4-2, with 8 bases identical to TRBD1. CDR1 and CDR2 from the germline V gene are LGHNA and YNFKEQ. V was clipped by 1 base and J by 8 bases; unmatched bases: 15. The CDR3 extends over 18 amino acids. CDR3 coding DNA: TGTGCCAGCAGCCAAGGGTCGACAGGGGCCTCAAGGGGCGAAAAACTGTTTTTT. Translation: CASSQGSTGASRGEKLFF.

The CDR3 here is CASWSDNRSGNTIYF. In nucleotides, the CDR3 is TGTGCCAGCTGGTCGGACAACCGCTCTGGAAACACCATATATTTT. J is TRBJ1-3 and V is TRBV6-5, with D perhaps matching TRBD1 (5 bases). In germline, CDR1 is MNHEY, CDR2 SVGAGI. The CDR3 sequence is 15 residues long. V shed 8 bases and J shed 0 bases, with 14 bases lying between them.

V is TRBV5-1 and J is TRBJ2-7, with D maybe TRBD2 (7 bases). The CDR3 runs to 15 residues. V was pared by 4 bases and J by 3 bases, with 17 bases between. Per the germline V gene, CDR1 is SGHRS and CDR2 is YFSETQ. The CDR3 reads CASSSNREGSYEQYF. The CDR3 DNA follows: TGCGCCAGCAGCAGTAACAGGGAGGGGAGCTACGAGCAGTACTTC. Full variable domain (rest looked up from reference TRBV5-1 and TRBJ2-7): KAGVTQTPRYLIKTRGQQVTLSCSPISGHRSVSWYQQTPGQGLQFLFEYFSETQRNKGNFPGRFSGRQFSNSRSEMNVSTLELGDSALYLCASSSNREGSYEQYFGPGTRLTVT.

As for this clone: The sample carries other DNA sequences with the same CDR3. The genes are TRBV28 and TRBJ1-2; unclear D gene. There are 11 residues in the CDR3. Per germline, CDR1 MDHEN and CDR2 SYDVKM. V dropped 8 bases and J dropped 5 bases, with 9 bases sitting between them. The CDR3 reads CASSRGYGYTF. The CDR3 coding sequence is TGTGCCAGCTCCCGCGGTTATGGCTACACCTTC.

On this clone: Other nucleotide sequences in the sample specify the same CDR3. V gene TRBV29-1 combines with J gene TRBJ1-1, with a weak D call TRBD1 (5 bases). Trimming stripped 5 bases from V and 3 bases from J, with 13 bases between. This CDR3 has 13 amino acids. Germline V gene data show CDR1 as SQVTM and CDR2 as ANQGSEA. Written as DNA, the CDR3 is TGCAGCGTTACCGTAACAGGTGACACTGAAGCTTTCTTT. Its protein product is CSVTVTGDTEAFF.

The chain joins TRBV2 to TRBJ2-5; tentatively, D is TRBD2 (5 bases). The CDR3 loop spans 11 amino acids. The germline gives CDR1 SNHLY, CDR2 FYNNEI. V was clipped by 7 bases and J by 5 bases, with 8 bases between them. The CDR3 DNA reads TGTGCCAGCATGGACTGGGAGACCCAGTACTTC. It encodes CASMDWETQYF. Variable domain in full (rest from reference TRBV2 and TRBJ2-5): EPEVTQTPSHQVTQMGQEVILRCVPISNHLYFYWYRQILGQKVEFLVSFYNNEISEKSEIFDDQFSVERPDGSNFTLKIRSTKLEDSAMYFCASMDWETQYFGPGTRLLVL.

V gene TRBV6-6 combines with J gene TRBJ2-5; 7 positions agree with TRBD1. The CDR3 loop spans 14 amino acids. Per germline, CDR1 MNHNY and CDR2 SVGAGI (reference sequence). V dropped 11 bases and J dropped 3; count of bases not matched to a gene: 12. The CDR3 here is CAATQTGAEETQYF. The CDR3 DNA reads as TGTGCCGCCACTCAAACAGGGGCCGAAGAGACCCAGTACTTC.

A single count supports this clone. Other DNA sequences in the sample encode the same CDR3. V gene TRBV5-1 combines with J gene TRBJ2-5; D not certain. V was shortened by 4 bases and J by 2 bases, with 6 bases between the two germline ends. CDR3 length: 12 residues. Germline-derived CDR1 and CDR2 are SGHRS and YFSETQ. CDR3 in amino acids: CASSPEQETQYF. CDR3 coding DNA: TGCGCCAGCAGCCCCGAACAAGAGACCCAGTACTTC.

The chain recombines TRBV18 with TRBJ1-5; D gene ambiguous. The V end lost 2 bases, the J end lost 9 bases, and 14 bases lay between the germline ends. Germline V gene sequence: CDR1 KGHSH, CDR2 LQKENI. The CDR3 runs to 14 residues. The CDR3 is CASSPDGPIGPQHF. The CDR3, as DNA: TGTGCCAGCTCACCAGACGGCCCAATTGGGCCCCAGCATTTT. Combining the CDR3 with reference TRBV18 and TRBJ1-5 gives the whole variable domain NAGVMQNPRHLVRRRGQEARLRCSPMKGHSHVYWYRQLPEEGLKFMVYLQKENIIDESGMPKERFSAEFPKEGPSILRIQQVVRGDSAAYFCASSPDGPIGPQHFGDGTRLSIL.

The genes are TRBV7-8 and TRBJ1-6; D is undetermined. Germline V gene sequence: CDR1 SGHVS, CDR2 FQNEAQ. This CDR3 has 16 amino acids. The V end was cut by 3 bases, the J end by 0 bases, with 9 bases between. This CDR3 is CASSLIGSSYNSPLHF. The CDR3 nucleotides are TGTGCCAGCAGCTTGATCGGGAGCTCCTATAATTCACCCCTCCACTTT.

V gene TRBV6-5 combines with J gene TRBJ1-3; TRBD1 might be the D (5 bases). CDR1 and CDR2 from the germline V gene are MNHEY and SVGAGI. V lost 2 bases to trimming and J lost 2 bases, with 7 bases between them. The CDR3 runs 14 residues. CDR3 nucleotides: TGTGCCAGCAGTTACGGGACTACTGGAAACACCATATATTTT. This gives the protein CASSYGTTGNTIYF.

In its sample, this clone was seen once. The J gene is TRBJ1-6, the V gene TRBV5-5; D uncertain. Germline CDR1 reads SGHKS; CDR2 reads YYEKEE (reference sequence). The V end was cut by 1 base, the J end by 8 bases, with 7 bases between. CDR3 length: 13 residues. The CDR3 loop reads CASSLWEDSPLHF. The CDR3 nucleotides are TGTGCCAGCAGCTTGTGGGAGGATTCACCCCTCCACTTT.

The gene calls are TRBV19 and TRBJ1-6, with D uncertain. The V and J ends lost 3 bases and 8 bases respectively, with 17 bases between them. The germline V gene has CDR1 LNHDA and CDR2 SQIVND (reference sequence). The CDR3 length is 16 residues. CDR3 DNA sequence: TGTGCCAGTAGTATCCCGGATGGGAAGAGGTATTCACCCCTCCACTTT. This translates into CASSIPDGKRYSPLHF.

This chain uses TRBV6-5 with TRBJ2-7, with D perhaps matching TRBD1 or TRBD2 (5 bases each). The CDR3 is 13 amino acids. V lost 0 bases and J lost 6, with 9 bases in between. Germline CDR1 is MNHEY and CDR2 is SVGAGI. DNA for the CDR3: TGTGCCAGCAGTTACTCGAGGGGAACCGAGCAGTACTTC. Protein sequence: CASSYSRGTEQYF.

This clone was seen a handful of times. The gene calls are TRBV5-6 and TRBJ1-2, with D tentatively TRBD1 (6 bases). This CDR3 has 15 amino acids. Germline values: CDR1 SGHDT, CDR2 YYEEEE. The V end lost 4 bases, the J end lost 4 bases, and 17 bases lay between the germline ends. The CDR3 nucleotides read TGTGCCAGCAGCCCCAGGGGTGGTTGGACCTATGGCTACACCTTC. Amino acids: CASSPRGGWTYGYTF.

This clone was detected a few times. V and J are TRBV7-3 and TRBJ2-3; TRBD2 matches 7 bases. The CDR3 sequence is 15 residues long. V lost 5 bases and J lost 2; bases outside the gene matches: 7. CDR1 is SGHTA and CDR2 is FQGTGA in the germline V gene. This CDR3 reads CASSRRGFSTDTQYF. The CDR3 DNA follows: TGTGCCAGCAGCCGGCGGGGGTTTTCCACAGATACGCAGTATTTT.

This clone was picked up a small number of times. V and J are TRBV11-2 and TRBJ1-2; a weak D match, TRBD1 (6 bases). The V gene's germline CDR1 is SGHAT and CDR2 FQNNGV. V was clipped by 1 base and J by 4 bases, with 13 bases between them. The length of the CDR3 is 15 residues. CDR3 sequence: CASSLVQGMGYGYTF. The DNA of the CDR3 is TGTGCCAGCAGCTTAGTCCAGGGGATGGGCTATGGCTACACCTTC. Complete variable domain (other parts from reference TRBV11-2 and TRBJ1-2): EAGVAQSPRYKIIEKRQSVAFWCNPISGHATLYWYQQILGQGPKLLIQFQNNGVVDDSQLPKDRFSAERLKGVDSTLKIQPAKLEDSAVYLCASSLVQGMGYGYTFGSGTRLTVV.